The 2 T cell receptor beta chains below were found in one sample sequenced in a study of immune heterogeneity within non-small cell lung tumors. Bulk tumor genomic DNA served as template, at roughly 600 ng per sample. Far-apart biopsies, several per primary tumor, were taken during surgery. Samples came from untreated patients having curative surgery for newly diagnosed non-small cell lung cancer. Multiplex PCR amplified the TCR beta CDR3 region. Its first round ran for around 10 cycles with 32 V and 13 J primers. TCRdb called the multiplex PCR reads again in MiXCR, with one record for every CDR3 protein. This table holds more than 4,500 distinct CDR3 sequences, 22% found once. Material for sequencing was lung tumor tissue. The receptors derive from a man aged 60-69 years with non-small cell lung cancer.

This clonotype is termed medium-sized. The gene calls are TRBV9 and TRBJ2-7; TRBD2 is a possible D gene (8 bases). The CDR3 covers 15 residues. Trimming cost V 3 bases and J 5 bases, with 18 bases left between them. Germline values: CDR1 SGDLS, CDR2 YYNGEE. The DNA of the CDR3 is TGTGCCAGCAGCGCAGGCGGGAGGACAGGCAACGAGCAGTACTTC. It is translated as CASSAGGRTGNEQYF. Drawing the rest from reference TRBV9 and TRBJ2-7, the complete variable domain is DSGVTQTPKHLITATGQRVTLRCSPRSGDLSVYWYQQSLDQGLQFLIQYYNGEERAKGNILERFSAQQFPDLHSELNLSSLELGDSALYFCASSAGGRTGNEQYFGPGTRLTVT.

This clonotype is judged medium-sized. The rearrangement uses TRBV2 and TRBJ2-1; 7 bases are a match to TRBD2. The CDR3 consists of 14 residues. V was clipped by 0 bases and J by 12 bases; unmatched bases: 8. Germline values: CDR1 SNHLY, CDR2 FYNNEI. The CDR3 DNA is TGTGCCAGCAGTGAAGCGGGAGGGCCTACGGGGCAGTTCTTC. This translates into CASSEAGGPTGQFF.